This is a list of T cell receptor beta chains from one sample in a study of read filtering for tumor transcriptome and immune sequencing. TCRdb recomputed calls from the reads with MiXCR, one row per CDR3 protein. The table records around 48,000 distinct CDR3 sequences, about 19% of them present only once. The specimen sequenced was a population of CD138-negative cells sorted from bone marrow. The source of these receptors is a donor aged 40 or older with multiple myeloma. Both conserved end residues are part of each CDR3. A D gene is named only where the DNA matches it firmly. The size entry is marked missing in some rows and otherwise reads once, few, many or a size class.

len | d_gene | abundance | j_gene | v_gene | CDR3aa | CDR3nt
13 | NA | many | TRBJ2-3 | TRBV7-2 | CASSLVESDTQYF | TGTGCCAGCAGCTTAGTGGAGTCCGATACGCAGTATTTT
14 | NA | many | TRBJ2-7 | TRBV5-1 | CASSLISGRDEQYF | TGCGCCAGCAGCTTGATATCGGGACGCGACGAGCAGTACTTC
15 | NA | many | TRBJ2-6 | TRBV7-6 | CASSFGLSGANVLTF | TGTGCCAGCAGCTTTGGGTTATCTGGGGCCAACGTCCTGACTTTC
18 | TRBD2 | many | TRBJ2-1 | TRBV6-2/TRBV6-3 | CASSRTSPAGGAYNEQFF | TGTGCCAGCAGTCGAACTTCCCCCGCGGGAGGGGCCTACAATGAGCAGTTCTTC
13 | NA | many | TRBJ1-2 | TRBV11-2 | CASSLAGSYGYTF | TGTGCCAGCAGCTTAGCCGGGAGTTATGGCTACACCTTC
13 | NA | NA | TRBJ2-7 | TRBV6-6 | CASSYSIRREQYF | TGTGCCAGCAGTTACTCTATCCGCAGGGAGCAGTACTTC
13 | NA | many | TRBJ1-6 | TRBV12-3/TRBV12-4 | CASSLASVSPLHF | TGTGCCAGCAGTTTAGCCTCGGTATCACCCCTCCACTTT
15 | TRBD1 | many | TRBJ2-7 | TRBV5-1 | CASSLATGGSGEQYF | TGCGCCAGCAGCTTGGCTACAGGGGGATCCGGGGAGCAGTACTTC
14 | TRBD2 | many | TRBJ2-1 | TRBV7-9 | CASSLGSGRHEQFF | TGTGCCAGCAGCTTAGGTAGCGGGAGGCATGAGCAGTTCTTC
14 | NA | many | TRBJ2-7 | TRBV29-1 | CSVEATDYGGEQYF | TGCAGCGTTGAAGCGACTGACTACGGTGGGGAGCAGTACTTC
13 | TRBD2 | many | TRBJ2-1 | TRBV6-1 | CASTPSGTGEQFF | TGTGCCAGCACGCCTAGCGGGACGGGTGAGCAGTTCTTC
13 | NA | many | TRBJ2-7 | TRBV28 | CASREGGIDEQYF | TGTGCCAGCAGAGAAGGAGGGATCGACGAGCAGTACTTC
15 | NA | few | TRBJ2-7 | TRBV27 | CASSLRGANLYEQYF | TGTGCCAGCAGTTTGAGGGGTGCCAACCTCTACGAGCAGTACTTC
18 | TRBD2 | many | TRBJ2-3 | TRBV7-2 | CASKGASGSMGSTDTQYF | TGTGCCAGCAAGGGAGCTAGCGGGAGTATGGGTAGCACAGATACGCAGTATTTT